The present T cell receptor (beta chain) was sequenced within a study of identifying expanded T cells in peripheral blood (dated by TCRdb to between 2018 and 2020). Regarding the complete study: Technical replicates were generated by sequencing separate aliquots of the same genomic DNA pool, with four replicates compared pairwise. Beyond this particular receptor, the publication reports: Variance in clone template counts between approximately 2-week samples significantly increased with total template count across all healthy donors. Across all healthy-donor time intervals, the beta-binomial model significantly lowered both the number of clones called differentially abundant and the false-positive rate. Approximately 1.2 differentially abundant clones were flagged by the binomial model between technical replicates, whereas about 16.4 and 19 were flagged over roughly two weeks and four weeks, respectively. It was expected by the authors that biological variance in healthy repertoires might increase further over much longer intervals, such as months to years.

No immune events such as infections were documented for the healthy donors during the collection period. Healthy-donor blood repertoires served as a training cohort to calibrate time-dependent variance in a beta-binomial model of T-cell clone differential abundance. The training cohort was composed of 10 or so healthy donors, 3 female and 7 male. The donors were between roughly 25 and 70 years old, with an average age of roughly 40 years. Whole blood, obtained from a commercial supplier, was collected from each healthy donor at three time points spaced around two weeks apart. For immunosequencing, genomic DNA was extracted from unsorted whole blood. This clone was observed a single time. It lacks a known antigen. No much larger clone exists at a distance of one base, and base qualities are not known. TCRbeta CDR3 regions were profiled with the immunoSEQ Assay using bias-controlled multiplex PCR amplification of genomic DNA. The paper's data handling went like this. The absolute abundance of each unique TCRbeta CDR3 region was quantified after sequences were collapsed and filtered. Two models were used to test differential abundance: a binomial model (Fisher-equivalent) and a beta-binomial model that adds time-dependent variance fitted from healthy donors. Any clone with fewer than 5 combined templates was excluded, and a clone was called differentially abundant if its Benjamini-Hochberg FDR was below 0.01. The form v = (b*log(k)+a)^2 was used to model beta-binomial variance as a function of total template count across the two samples. TCRdb carries this immuneACCESS record with in-frame sequences only. Its versions omit some clonotypes, under half of them owing to an unresolved V gene in the studies checked, with the rest unexplained. Clone size and the V and J calls come from that table; the DNA yielded D and trimming. The sample includes 100,000 to 150,000 clones, with 65% to 90% observed a single time. The ten largest clonotypes hold about 8% of the sample.

From a lookup of the germline V gene (reference sequence), CDR1 and CDR2 are SEHNR and FQNEAQ. V has 2 bases trimmed and J has 2 bases trimmed; junction bases matching no gene number 4. From the cysteine through the phenylalanine, the CDR3 covers 15 amino acids. The only DNA kept is the CDR3, 45 bases in frame from the first base. The rearranged segments are TRBV7-9 and TRBJ2-5; 8 junctional bases match TRBD2. Material: blood. This sequence was found in a person aged 18 to 75 in good health. The DNA is TGTGCCAGCAGCTTAACTAGCGGCTTACAAGAGACCCAGTACTTC. Its protein reads: CASSLTSGLQETQYF.